A selection of T cell receptor beta chains follows, all from one sample in a study of T cell responses to AZD1222 COVID-19 vaccine. The data were produced by immunoSEQ multiplex PCR, yet TCRdb's version contains in-frame clones alone and is incomplete. The sample gives around 50,000 clones, around four fifths of which show up once; roughly 10% is in the top ten. The starting material was peripheral blood, obtained on day 0 of AZD1222 vaccination. These receptors all stem from an adult in good health. Each CDR3 is given with its conserved first and last residue. Each record gives: V gene, clone size, J gene, D gene, CDR3 DNA, CDR3 protein. A D gene is named only where the DNA matches it firmly. Not every row has a clone size; where given, it reads once, few, many or a size class.

V: TRBV4-2
size: NA
J: TRBJ2-2
D: NA
DNA: TGTGCCAGCAGCCAAGAAAGTAGTCGACAGACGAACACCGGGGAGCTGTTTTTT
CDR3: CASSQESSRQTNTGELFF

V: TRBV3-1/TRBV3-2
size: once
J: TRBJ2-3
D: NA
DNA: TGTGCCAGCAGCCAAGATCCAGGGGTCGCAGATACGCAGTATTTT
CDR3: CASSQDPGVADTQYF

V: TRBV24-1
size: once
J: TRBJ2-1
D: TRBD2
DNA: TGTGCCACCAAGCTAGCGGGAGGGCCGGATGAGCAGTTCTTC
CDR3: CATKLAGGPDEQFF

V: TRBV5-1
size: NA
J: TRBJ2-7
D: TRBD1
DNA: TGCGCCAGCAGCCCTCCGGGACAGTCCTACGAGCAGTACTTC
CDR3: CASSPPGQSYEQYF

V: TRBV6-5
size: once
J: TRBJ2-3
D: TRBD1
DNA: TGTGCCAGCAGCTTGACAGGGCTGAATACGCAGTATTTT
CDR3: CASSLTGLNTQYF

V: TRBV6-1
size: few
J: TRBJ2-5
D: TRBD1
DNA: TGTGCCAGCAGTGGACAGGGGGCACGAGTGGGCCAAGAGACCCAGTACTTC
CDR3: CASSGQGARVGQETQYF

V: TRBV18
size: NA
J: TRBJ2-3
D: NA
DNA: TGTGCCAGCTCACCCCCCGGCGTCTTCGCGGGCACAGATACGCAGTATTTT
CDR3: CASSPPGVFAGTDTQYF

V: TRBV28
size: NA
J: TRBJ1-6
D: TRBD1
DNA: TGTGCCAGCAGTCCCCCCCATCGACAGGGGTGGCATTCACCCCTCCACTTT
CDR3: CASSPPHRQGWHSPLHF

V: TRBV10-1
size: NA
J: TRBJ1-1
D: NA
DNA: TGCGCCAGCCAACAAGTGCAGGGAAGGACTGAAGCTTTCTTT
CDR3: CASQQVQGRTEAFF

V: TRBV5-1
size: once
J: TRBJ2-2
D: NA
DNA: TGCGCCAGCAGCTTGTTTCGGGGTTTGAACACCGGGGAGCTGTTTTTT
CDR3: CASSLFRGLNTGELFF

V: TRBV7-2
size: NA
J: TRBJ1-2
D: TRBD1
DNA: TGTGCCAGCAGCTTACCCACAGGGGATGGCTACACCTTC
CDR3: CASSLPTGDGYTF

V: TRBV24-1
size: NA
J: TRBJ2-5
D: NA
DNA: TGTGCCACCAGTGAACAGACAGCAGCCCAAGAGACCCAGTACTTC
CDR3: CATSEQTAAQETQYF

V: TRBV6-6
size: NA
J: TRBJ1-1
D: TRBD1
DNA: TGTGCCAGTTCTCTGGGACAGTCGGTCACTGAAGCTTTCTTT
CDR3: CASSLGQSVTEAFF

V: TRBV7-2
size: NA
J: TRBJ2-1
D: TRBD2
DNA: TGTGCCAGCAGCCTGGGACTAGCGGGCAATGAGCAGTTCTTC
CDR3: CASSLGLAGNEQFF

V: TRBV24-1
size: NA
J: TRBJ2-2
D: NA
DNA: TGTGCCACCAGTGAAGATCTCAGGGCTACCGGGGAGCTGTTTTTT
CDR3: CATSEDLRATGELFF

V: TRBV6-5
size: NA
J: TRBJ1-1
D: TRBD1
DNA: TGTGCCAGCAGGACAGGGGTCAAGAACACTGAAGCTTTCTTT
CDR3: CASRTGVKNTEAFF

V: TRBV7-2
size: NA
J: TRBJ2-5
D: TRBD2
DNA: TGTGCCAGCAGCTCGGGACTAGACTTGACCCAGTACTTC
CDR3: CASSSGLDLTQYF

V: TRBV10-3
size: once
J: TRBJ2-5
D: NA
DNA: TGTGCCATCAGTGACGGCAACCAAGAGACCCAGTACTTC
CDR3: CAISDGNQETQYF

V: TRBV6-5
size: NA
J: TRBJ1-5
D: NA
DNA: TGTGCCAGCAGCAGATCACAAGTCAGCAATCAGCCCCAGCATTTT
CDR3: CASSRSQVSNQPQHF